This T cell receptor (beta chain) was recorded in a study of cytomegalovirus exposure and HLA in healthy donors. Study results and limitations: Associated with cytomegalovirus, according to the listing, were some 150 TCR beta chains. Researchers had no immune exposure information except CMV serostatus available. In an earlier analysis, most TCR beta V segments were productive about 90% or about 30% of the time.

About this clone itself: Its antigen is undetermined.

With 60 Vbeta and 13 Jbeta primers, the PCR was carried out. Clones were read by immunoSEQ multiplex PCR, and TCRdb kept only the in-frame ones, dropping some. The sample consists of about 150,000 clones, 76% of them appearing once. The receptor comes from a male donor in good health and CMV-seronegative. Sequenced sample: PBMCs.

In nucleotides, the CDR3 is TGTGCCAGCAGCTCACTAGCGGGAGGCGGGACAGATACGCAGTATTTT. Protein product: CASSSLAGGGTDTQYF. The gene calls are TRBV7-2 and TRBJ2-3; 12 bases are a match to TRBD2. J gave up 3 bases and V 4 bases, and 5 bases lay outside the gene matches. The V gene's germline CDR1 is SGHTA and CDR2 FQGNSA. This CDR3 spans 16 amino acids.